The rows below give T cell receptor beta chains drawn from one sample of a study of Graves' ophthalmopathy and Graves' hyperthyroidism. TCRdb independently ran MiXCR on the multiplex PCR reads; one entry per CDR3 protein. This table holds about 550,000 distinct CDR3 sequences, 35% to 45% found once. The material sequenced was peripheral blood or thyroid tissue (not recorded which). These receptors were obtained from an adult man with Graves' hyperthyroidism. Both conserved end residues are part of each CDR3. Fields, in order: CDR3 protein, CDR3 DNA, D gene, clone size, V gene, J gene. A D gene is named only where the DNA matches it firmly. Some rows have no size entry. The others give once, few or many, or a class for an expanded clone.

CASWRQGGSGNTIYF	TGTGCCAGCTGGAGGCAGGGCGGCTCTGGAAACACCATATATTTT	.	few	TRBV6-5	TRBJ1-3
CASSTGLSTNYGYTF	TGTGCCAGCAGTACAGGGCTGTCTACTAACTATGGCTACACCTTC	.	many	TRBV7-9	TRBJ1-2
CANSRTGSNQPQHF	TGTGCCAACAGCCGAACGGGGTCCAATCAGCCCCAGCATTTT	.	.	TRBV7-8	TRBJ1-5
CASRVGGNTEAFF	TGTGCCAGCAGGGTAGGCGGAAACACTGAAGCTTTCTTT	.	many	TRBV28	TRBJ1-1
CASSFLAVEQYF	TGTGCCAGCAGCTTTCTAGCGGTCGAGCAGTACTTC	TRBD2	many	TRBV7-9	TRBJ2-7
CASSLLAQRGEQYF	TGTGCCAGCAGTTTACTCGCTCAACGGGGCGAGCAGTACTTC	.	.	TRBV27	TRBJ2-7
CSASPLTANYGYTF	TGCAGTGCTAGTCCACTGACAGCTAACTATGGCTACACCTTC	.	.	TRBV29-1	TRBJ1-2
CSAFGQTNEKLFF	TGCAGTGCTTTTGGACAGACTAATGAAAAACTGTTTTTT	.	many	TRBV20-1	TRBJ1-4
CSAYGALTAVDSTEAFF	TGCAGTGCTTACGGGGCCCTGACAGCAGTCGATAGCACTGAAGCTTTCTTT	.	many	TRBV20-1	TRBJ1-1
CASRSLGQNTEAFF	TGTGCCAGCAGATCCCTAGGACAGAACACTGAAGCTTTCTTT	.	.	TRBV2	TRBJ1-1
CASSTGSMDQPQHF	TGCGCCAGCAGTACAGGGAGCATGGATCAGCCCCAGCATTTT	.	many	TRBV5-1	TRBJ1-5
CATSTYGGQSYEQYF	TGTGCCACCAGCACTTATGGGGGACAGTCCTACGAGCAGTACTTC	TRBD1	many	TRBV15	TRBJ2-7
CASSIQTGTYEQYF	TGTGCCAGTAGTATCCAGACAGGAACCTACGAGCAGTACTTC	.	.	TRBV19	TRBJ2-7
CASKQGWQSGELFF	TGTGCCAGCAAACAGGGGTGGCAGAGCGGGGAGCTGTTTTTT	TRBD1	.	TRBV12-5	TRBJ2-2
CASSEMTGGLETQYF	TGTGCCAGCAGTGAAATGACAGGGGGCTTGGAGACCCAGTACTTC	TRBD1	.	TRBV6-1	TRBJ2-5
CASSEAGGQDGSPLHF	TGTGCCAGCAGTGAAGCGGGCGGACAGGATGGTTCACCCCTCCACTTT	TRBD1	many	TRBV2	TRBJ1-6
CASSEVWAGGFVDTEAFF	TGTGCCAGCAGTGAAGTTTGGGCAGGGGGATTTGTGGACACTGAAGCTTTCTTT	TRBD1	.	TRBV12-3/TRBV12-4	TRBJ1-1
CASRQTRQGVSYEQYF	TGTGCCAGCAGGCAGACCCGACAGGGGGTGTCCTACGAGCAGTACTTC	TRBD1	many	TRBV7-8	TRBJ2-7
CASRFLANYGYTF	TGTGCCAGCCGGTTCTTAGCTAACTATGGCTACACCTTC	.	many	TRBV19	TRBJ1-2
CASRSTLVTGELFF	TGTGCCAGCAGATCAACATTAGTCACCGGGGAGCTGTTTTTT	.	.	TRBV12-3/TRBV12-4	TRBJ2-2
CASRHDPTDRTRGYTF	TGTGCCAGCAGACACGACCCAACGGACAGGACTCGGGGCTACACCTTC	TRBD1	many	TRBV6-6	TRBJ1-2
CASSERPAFF	TGTGCCAGCAGTGAACGACCAGCTTTCTTT	.	.	TRBV2	TRBJ1-1